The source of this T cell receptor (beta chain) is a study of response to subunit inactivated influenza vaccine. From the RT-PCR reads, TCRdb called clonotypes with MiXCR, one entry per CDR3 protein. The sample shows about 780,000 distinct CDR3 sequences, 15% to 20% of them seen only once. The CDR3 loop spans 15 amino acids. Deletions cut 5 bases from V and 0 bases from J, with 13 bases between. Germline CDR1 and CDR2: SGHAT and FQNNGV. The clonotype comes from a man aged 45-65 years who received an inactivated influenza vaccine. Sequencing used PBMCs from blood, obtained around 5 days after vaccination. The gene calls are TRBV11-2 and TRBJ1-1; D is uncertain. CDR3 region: CASSVLGGLNTEAFF. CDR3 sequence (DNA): TGTGCCAGCAGCGTCCTGGGAGGACTGAACACTGAAGCTTTCTTT.